A selection of T cell receptor beta chains follows, all from one sample in a study of regulatory T cells in long-lasting Graves disease. TCRdb independently ran MiXCR on the multiplex PCR reads; one entry per CDR3 protein. The table records fewer than 500,000 distinct CDR3 sequences, roughly 15% of them present only once. The same specimen was also included in a second study, on T cells in Graves' hyperthyroidism and ophthalmopathy.

Sequences were derived from peripheral blood mononuclear cells (PBMCs), sampled at new diagnosis, from a patient treated with antithyroid drugs. These receptors were obtained from a man aged 35 to 55 with Graves disease. The CDR3 runs from the conserved cysteine through the conserved F or W. The D gene is left open where the match is weak. Clone size is not always given. Where it is, it says once, few, many or a class for expanded clones.

clone_size d_call j_call v_call cdr3_aa cdr3_nt
- - TRBJ2-7 TRBV27 CASSLSRLGFRDEQYF TGTGCCAGCAGTTTATCGAGGTTGGGGTTTCGGGACGAGCAGTACTTC
many TRBD2 TRBJ2-1 TRBV2 CASGGEGIEQFF TGTGCCAGCGGGGGGGAGGGGATCGAGCAGTTCTTC
many - TRBJ2-6 TRBV12-3/TRBV12-4 CASSPPRSGANVLTF TGTGCCAGCAGTCCCCCCCGCTCTGGGGCCAACGTCCTGACTTTC
many - TRBJ2-5 TRBV28 CASSWARETQYF TGTGCCAGCAGTTGGGCTCGGGAGACCCAGTACTTC
many TRBD2 TRBJ2-3 TRBV6-2/TRBV6-3 CASKTRAGGPGDTQYF TGTGCCAGCAAGACTAGGGCGGGAGGGCCTGGAGATACGCAGTATTTT
many - TRBJ2-5 TRBV20-1 CSARDGETQYF TGCAGTGCTAGAGATGGAGAGACCCAGTACTTC
many - TRBJ1-1 TRBV2 CASFPDRMNTEAFF TGTGCCAGCTTTCCCGACAGGATGAACACTGAAGCTTTCTTT
many TRBD1 TRBJ2-5 TRBV20-1 CSAGTGAHSETQYF TGCAGTGCGGGGACAGGGGCCCACTCGGAGACCCAGTACTTC
- - TRBJ2-5 TRBV19 CASSGKNQETQYF TGTGCCAGTAGCGGGAAGAACCAAGAGACCCAGTACTTC
- TRBD1 TRBJ2-1 TRBV19 CASTPQDRVGGSEQFF TGTGCCAGTACCCCCCAAGACAGGGTAGGTGGTAGTGAGCAGTTCTTC
- TRBD1 TRBJ2-2 TRBV19 CASSSTGGGELFF TGTGCCAGTAGTTCGACAGGGGGAGGGGAGCTGTTTTTT
many TRBD2 TRBJ2-1 TRBV29-1 CSVEGGTSGDEQFF TGCAGCGTTGAAGGGGGGACCAGCGGGGATGAGCAGTTCTTC
- - TRBJ2-4 TRBV29-1 CSVATPLAAIAKNIQYF TGCAGCGTTGCAACCCCCCTGGCGGCCATAGCCAAAAACATTCAGTACTTC
many - TRBJ2-7 TRBV12-3/TRBV12-4 CASSIGTVDEQYF TGTGCCAGCAGTATAGGGACTGTCGACGAGCAGTACTTC
few - TRBJ1-6 TRBV20-1 CSARDRQGQNSPLHF TGCAGTGCTAGAGATAGGCAGGGACAAAATTCACCCCTCCACTTT
- - TRBJ1-4 TRBV5-6 CASSSARGGEKLFF TGTGCCAGCAGCTCAGCTCGGGGCGGCGAAAAACTGTTTTTT
many - TRBJ2-5 TRBV2 CASTPTRQETQYF TGTGCCAGCACTCCGACCCGCCAAGAGACCCAGTACTTC
few TRBD2 TRBJ2-7 TRBV2 CASSGGSGSSSYEQYF TGTGCCAGCAGCGGGGGTAGCGGGAGTAGCTCCTACGAGCAGTACTTC
- - TRBJ1-5 TRBV7-9 CASTRNNRPQHF TGTGCCAGCACCAGAAATAACAGGCCCCAGCATTTT
- - TRBJ1-1 TRBV7-9 CASSLFGRGNMNTEAFF TGTGCCAGCAGCTTATTCGGCAGGGGAAACATGAACACTGAAGCTTTCTTT
many - TRBJ2-3 TRBV7-9 CASSIRDGDTQYF TGTGCCAGCAGCATCCGGGACGGAGATACGCAGTATTTT
- - TRBJ1-1 TRBV29-1 CSVVSGDREAFF TGCAGCGTTGTAAGCGGAGACCGTGAAGCTTTCTTT
- - TRBJ2-3 TRBV3-1 CASSTGPQGTQYF TGTGCCAGCAGCACGGGGCCTCAGGGTACGCAGTATTTT
few - TRBJ2-3 TRBV19 CASSMAAISTDTQYF TGTGCCAGTAGTATGGCGGCGATCTCCACAGATACGCAGTATTTT
- - TRBJ2-7 TRBV25-1 CASSELTKPGDEYEQYF TGTGCCAGCAGTGAACTCACGAAGCCAGGGGACGAGTACGAGCAGTACTTC
many - TRBJ2-7 TRBV11-2 CASSPNQGRGAYEQYF TGTGCCAGCAGCCCCAACCAGGGACGCGGGGCCTACGAGCAGTACTTC
few TRBD1 TRBJ2-7 TRBV14 CASTSDRVVEQYF TGTGCCAGCACCAGTGACAGGGTCGTCGAGCAGTACTTC
many TRBD1 TRBJ1-2 TRBV13 CASSLGGQATNYGYTF TGTGCCAGCAGCTTAGGGGGACAGGCGACTAACTATGGCTACACCTTC
few - TRBJ2-2 TRBV29-1 CSVEWVPGELFF TGCAGCGTTGAATGGGTTCCCGGGGAGCTGTTTTTT
- - TRBJ2-6 TRBV10-3 CAIRDVRGAASGANVLTF TGTGCCATCCGAGACGTCAGGGGGGCGGCCTCTGGGGCCAACGTCCTGACTTTC
many - TRBJ2-1 TRBV20-1 CSARDTARGTYNEQFF TGCAGTGCTAGAGATACAGCGCGGGGTACATACAATGAGCAGTTCTTC
many TRBD1 TRBJ1-5 TRBV27 CASSLWPGGAGSNQPQHF TGTGCCAGCAGTTTATGGCCAGGGGGCGCAGGTAGCAATCAGCCCCAGCATTTT
few - TRBJ2-7 TRBV25-1 CASSPAVSLDSQYF TGTGCCAGCAGTCCAGCAGTATCCCTTGATTCGCAGTACTTC
many - TRBJ2-5 TRBV20-1 CSARRGETQYF TGCAGTGCTCGGAGGGGGGAGACCCAGTACTTC
few TRBD2 TRBJ2-7 TRBV5-1 CASSFGTSGSEQYF TGCGCCAGCAGTTTTGGGACTAGCGGGAGCGAGCAGTACTTC
- - TRBJ2-2 TRBV28 CASTSTTTLWSGELFF TGTGCCAGTACGTCAACAACGACACTCTGGTCCGGGGAGCTGTTTTTT
few - TRBJ2-6 TRBV15 CATKESGANVLTF TGTGCCACCAAAGAGTCTGGGGCCAACGTCCTGACTTTC
few TRBD1 TRBJ1-1 TRBV5-1 CASSLEGQGRAEAFF TGCGCCAGCAGCTTGGAGGGACAGGGGAGGGCTGAAGCTTTCTTT
many - TRBJ1-1 TRBV6-1 CASSKGVNTEAFF TGTGCCAGCAGTAAAGGCGTGAACACTGAAGCTTTCTTT
many TRBD2 TRBJ2-7 TRBV6-2/TRBV6-3 CASSYSASGSPYEQYF TGTGCCAGCAGTTACTCGGCTAGCGGGAGCCCCTACGAGCAGTACTTC
- TRBD2 TRBJ2-2 TRBV29-1 CSVRLAGTNTGELFF TGCAGCGTTCGACTAGCGGGAACGAACACCGGGGAGCTGTTTTTT
- TRBD1 TRBJ1-2 TRBV20-1 CSATGTGSFGNYGYTF TGCAGTGCTACCGGGACAGGGTCTTTTGGTAACTATGGCTACACCTTC
- TRBD1 TRBJ1-4 TRBV2 CASSDGGTVNEKLFF TGTGCCAGCAGTGATGGCGGGACAGTTAATGAAAAACTGTTTTTT
many - TRBJ2-3 TRBV3-1 CASSHQGGSTDTQYF TGTGCCAGCAGCCATCAGGGCGGAAGCACAGATACGCAGTATTTT
- TRBD2 TRBJ2-5 TRBV6-4 CASSDSGTSGRNQETQYF TGTGCCAGCAGTGACTCTGGGACTAGCGGGAGAAACCAAGAGACCCAGTACTTC
many - TRBJ2-7 TRBV30 CAWRALAHEQYF TGTGCCTGGAGGGCTCTCGCCCACGAGCAGTACTTC
many - TRBJ2-7 TRBV10-3 CAISESPSPAYEQYF TGTGCCATCAGTGAGTCGCCGTCCCCAGCCTACGAGCAGTACTTC
- - TRBJ1-6 TRBV6-1 CASTPKALSPLHF TGTGCCAGCACCCCAAAGGCGCTTTCACCCCTCCACTTT
- TRBD2 TRBJ2-2 TRBV27 CASSLLGTSPGELFF TGTGCCAGCAGTCTCCTCGGGACTAGCCCCGGGGAGCTGTTTTTT
many TRBD1 TRBJ1-2 TRBV30 CAWDRGSNGYTF TGTGCCTGGGACAGGGGGTCTAATGGCTACACCTTC
- - TRBJ1-2 TRBV28 CASSLPAVTYGYTF TGTGCCAGCAGCTTACCGGCGGTGACCTATGGCTACACCTTC
many - TRBJ2-7 TRBV15 CATRRGLTDNEQYF TGTGCCACCAGGCGGGGCTTGACCGACAACGAGCAGTACTTC
few - TRBJ2-7 TRBV20-1 CSAGARLDYSSTYYEQYF TGCAGTGCTGGGGCCAGATTAGACTACTCGTCGACTTACTACGAGCAGTACTTC